Presented here are 22 T cell receptor beta chains from one specimen sequenced in a study of cytomegalovirus exposure and HLA in healthy donors. Researchers ran the PCR with 60 Vbeta and 13 Jbeta primers. Data came from immunoSEQ multiplex PCR; TCRdb stores just in-frame clones and leaves some out. The sample shows 200,000 or so clones, roughly 74% of them seen only once. Sequencing was carried out using PBMCs. These receptors came from a woman under 40 in good health and CMV-seropositive.

CDR3 sequence: CASNRGNTEAFF. The CDR3 DNA reads as TGTGCCAGCAACCGGGGGAACACTGAAGCTTTCTTT. The chain recombines TRBV6-6 with TRBJ1-1; D is undetermined. With 7 bases removed from V and 1 base from J, the gap between germline ends came to 7 bases. Germline V gives CDR1 MNHNY, CDR2 SVGAGI (reference sequence). The CDR3 runs 12 residues.

This sequence joins TRBV2 and TRBJ1-2; possibly TRBD1 for D (6 bases). This CDR3 contains 13 residues. Trimming pared 7 bases from V and 2 bases from J, leaving 11 bases between. CDR1 and CDR2 (germline): SNHLY, FYNNEI. CDR3 amino acids: CASMTGVNYGYTF. DNA of the CDR3: TGTGCCAGCATGACAGGAGTAAACTATGGCTACACCTTC. The full variable domain, with the rest looked up from reference TRBV2 and TRBJ1-2, is EPEVTQTPSHQVTQMGQEVILRCVPISNHLYFYWYRQILGQKVEFLVSFYNNEISEKSEIFDDQFSVERPDGSNFTLKIRSTKLEDSAMYFCASMTGVNYGYTFGSGTRLTVV.

This chain joins TRBV2 and TRBJ1-1, with TRBD1 identical over 10 bases. The CDR3 length is 15 residues. Germline values: CDR1 SNHLY, CDR2 FYNNEI. J was trimmed by 8 bases and V by 6 bases; bases with no gene match: 12. Written as DNA, the CDR3 is TGTGCCAGCAGCCCTTTCGGGACAGGGGTGGGGGAAGCTTTCTTT. This translates into CASSPFGTGVGEAFF.

The V and J genes are TRBV6-5 and TRBJ2-2; 12 nucleotides align to TRBD2. CDR3 size: 16 residues. V was clipped by 1 base and J by 6 bases; unmatched bases: 3. Germline CDR1 and CDR2: MNHEY and SVGAGI. The CDR3 DNA is TGTGCCAGCAGTTACTTGACTAGCGGGAGACCCGGGGAGCTGTTTTTT. It specifies CASSYLTSGRPGELFF.

The rearrangement joins TRBV5-1 to TRBJ2-1, with D tentatively TRBD2 (6 bases). In germline, CDR1 is SGHRS, CDR2 YFSETQ. Deletions cut 4 bases from V and 7 bases from J, with 18 bases between. The CDR3 sequence is 15 residues long. CDR3 DNA sequence: TGCGCCAGCAGCCCAAAGGCGGGATATATTAATGAGCAGTTCTTC. Its protein product is CASSPKAGYINEQFF.

The chain has TRBV27 and TRBJ1-1; no firm D call. CDR3 length equals 14 residues. Per germline, CDR1 MNHEY and CDR2 SMNVEV (reference sequence). Deletions cut 6 bases from V and 0 bases from J, with 11 bases between. CDR3: CASRSRRVNTEAFF. CDR3 bases: TGTGCCAGCAGGAGCCGTCGGGTGAACACTGAAGCTTTCTTT.

The V and J genes are TRBV6-5 and TRBJ2-5, with 7 positions matching TRBD2. The CDR3 runs 14 residues. Germline-derived CDR1 and CDR2 are MNHEY and SVGAGI. Germline trimming cut 2 bases from V and 4 bases from J; bases unmatched to any gene: 4. CDR3 in amino acids: CASSYGEGRETQYF. In DNA form, the CDR3 reads TGTGCCAGCAGTTACGGGGAGGGACGAGAGACCCAGTACTTC.

The chain couples TRBV6-5 to TRBJ2-7; weak D call: TRBD2 (6 bases). Deletions cut 2 bases from V and 6 bases from J, with 14 bases between. The length of the CDR3 is 14 residues. Germline CDR1 MNHEY, CDR2 SVGAGI. For the CDR3, the DNA is TGTGCCAGCAGTTACGGGGGGACCCCGGGCGAGCAGTACTTC. It is translated as CASSYGGTPGEQYF.

This clone was detected a few times. The rearrangement joins TRBV5-4 to TRBJ2-7; possibly TRBD2 for D (6 bases). The CDR3 spans 15 residues. V was clipped by 2 bases and J by 0 bases, with 12 bases between them. Per the germline V gene, CDR1 is SGHNT and CDR2 is YYREEE (reference sequence). CDR3: CASSFPGVSSYEQYF. In nucleotides, the CDR3 is TGTGCCAGCAGCTTCCCGGGGGTAAGCTCCTACGAGCAGTACTTC. Combining the CDR3 with reference TRBV5-4 and TRBJ2-7 gives the whole variable domain ETGVTQSPTHLIKTRGQQVTLRCSSQSGHNTVSWYQQALGQGPQFIFQYYREEENGRGNFPPRFSGLQFPNYSSELNVNALELDDSALYLCASSFPGVSSYEQYFGPGTRLTVT.

V gene TRBV9 combines with J gene TRBJ1-6; no definite D call. The V end lost 0 bases, the J end lost 9 bases, and 10 bases lay between the germline ends. The germline V gene encodes CDR1 SGDLS and CDR2 YYNGEE. The CDR3 spans 14 residues. The CDR3 sequence is CASSVDLRGSPLHF. DNA of the CDR3: TGTGCCAGCAGCGTAGACCTACGGGGTTCACCCCTCCACTTT.

V usage is TRBV2 and J usage is TRBJ2-3; D not certain. V was clipped by 4 bases and J by 2 bases, with 19 bases between them. CDR1 SNHLY and CDR2 FYNNEI come from the germline V gene. The CDR3 sequence is 17 residues long. CDR3 DNA sequence: TGTGCCAGCAGTGTGTCGGAGAGAACTGGAATCACAGATACGCAGTATTTT. Amino acids: CASSVSERTGITDTQYF.

The rearrangement links TRBV7-9 to TRBJ2-7, with TRBD1 as a possible D gene (6 bases). There are 13 residues in the CDR3. Germline lookup yields CDR1 SEHNR and CDR2 FQNEAQ (reference sequence). Trimming took off 5 bases at V and 7 bases at J, with 15 bases between the two ends. The CDR3 protein is CASSGTLTLEQYF. The DNA of the CDR3 is TGTGCCAGCAGCGGGACACTCACCCTAGAGCAGTACTTC.

V usage is TRBV18 and J usage is TRBJ2-4; 9 bases match TRBD2. Trimming at V came to 3 bases and at J to 7 bases, leaving 10 bases not matched to a gene. The CDR3 has 16 residues. Germline V gives CDR1 KGHSH, CDR2 LQKENI. The CDR3 sequence: CASSPSAGGPENIQYF. The CDR3 DNA reads as TGTGCCAGCTCACCCTCTGCGGGAGGGCCAGAGAACATTCAGTACTTC. The full variable domain, completed using reference TRBV18 and TRBJ2-4, is NAGVMQNPRHLVRRRGQEARLRCSPMKGHSHVYWYRQLPEEGLKFMVYLQKENIIDESGMPKERFSAEFPKEGPSILRIQQVVRGDSAAYFCASSPSAGGPENIQYFGAGTRLSVL.

This clone was seen a single time. The V gene is TRBV6-1, the J gene TRBJ1-5, with 8 bases identical to TRBD1. The CDR3 runs to 15 residues. Germline trimming cut 7 bases from V and 4 bases from J; bases unmatched to any gene: 9. CDR1 MNHNS and CDR2 SASEGT come from the germline V gene. The CDR3 DNA is TGTGCCAGCACACCTGGGACAGGAGAAAATCAGCCCCAGCATTTT. Translating it yields CASTPGTGENQPQHF.

This chain links TRBV7-2 with TRBJ2-5, with 9 bases lining up with TRBD1. The CDR3 sequence is 15 residues long. Germline V gives CDR1 SGHTA, CDR2 FQGNSA. The V gene end was trimmed by 5 bases and the J gene end by 5 bases; junction bases not matched to a gene: 9. CDR3 bases: TGTGCCAGCAGCCTCGGGACAGGGTTGGAGGAGACCCAGTACTTC. Its translation is CASSLGTGLEETQYF.

This clone was counted a single time. The V and J genes are TRBV5-6 and TRBJ2-7, with 10 bases fitting TRBD1. The ends lost 2 bases at V and 4 bases at J; junction bases unmatched: 6. Germline V gene lookup returns CDR1 SGHDT and CDR2 YYEEEE. This CDR3 is 15 amino acids long. CDR3 bases: TGTGCCAGCAGCTTTGGGACAGGGGTTTTATACGAGCAGTACTTC. Translating gives CASSFGTGVLYEQYF.

This clone has only a few counts. The chain employs TRBV4-2 and TRBJ2-1; TRBD2 matches 10 bases. The germline CDR1 and CDR2 sequences are LGHNA and YNFKEQ. V lost 0 bases, J lost 4 bases, and 6 bases stayed unmatched. The CDR3 runs 17 residues. The CDR3 region is CASSQDQTSGAYNEQFF. The CDR3 DNA reads TGTGCCAGCAGCCAAGATCAAACTAGCGGGGCGTACAATGAGCAGTTCTTC.

This chain connects TRBV6-6 to TRBJ2-7; a weak D match, TRBD1 (5 bases). Germline lookup yields CDR1 MNHNY and CDR2 SVGAGI (reference sequence). This CDR3 region has 14 residues. V shed 5 bases and J shed 4 bases, with 15 bases lying between them. The CDR3 nucleotides are TGTGCCAGCAGTCCGCAGGGAAAGGGTTACGAGCAGTACTTC. This translates into CASSPQGKGYEQYF.

The chain combines TRBV5-1 with TRBJ2-4; 9 nucleotides align to TRBD1. The CDR3 contains 17 residues. Per germline, CDR1 SGHRS and CDR2 YFSETQ. The ends lost 4 bases at V and 1 base at J; junction bases unmatched: 9. The CDR3 coding sequence is TGCGCCAGCAGCAACCTACAGGGGGCAGGGGCCAAAAACATTCAGTACTTC. Translation: CASSNLQGAGAKNIQYF.

The genes are TRBV2 and TRBJ1-1; 7 nucleotides agree with TRBD1. In germline, CDR1 is SNHLY, CDR2 FYNNEI. This CDR3 has 16 amino acids. Losses at the gene ends were 5 bases for V and 1 base for J; bases not matched to a gene: 10. The CDR3 is CASSSRQGAKNTEAFF. The CDR3 coding sequence is TGTGCCAGCAGTTCAAGACAGGGAGCGAAGAACACTGAAGCTTTCTTT. The entire variable domain, with the rest obtained from reference TRBV2 and TRBJ1-1, is as follows: EPEVTQTPSHQVTQMGQEVILRCVPISNHLYFYWYRQILGQKVEFLVSFYNNEISEKSEIFDDQFSVERPDGSNFTLKIRSTKLEDSAMYFCASSSRQGAKNTEAFFGQGTRLTVV.

The chain joins TRBV11-2 to TRBJ2-3, with 7 bases identical to TRBD2. CDR1 and CDR2 from the germline V gene are SGHAT and FQNNGV. The junction had 10 bases not matched to a gene; V was cut back by 5 bases and J by 2 bases. This CDR3 has 16 residues. Here the CDR3 reads CASSLRAGAVTDTQYF. CDR3 DNA sequence: TGTGCCAGCAGCCTGCGGGCGGGAGCGGTCACAGATACGCAGTATTTT. Full variable domain (remainder filled in from reference TRBV11-2 and TRBJ2-3): EAGVAQSPRYKIIEKRQSVAFWCNPISGHATLYWYQQILGQGPKLLIQFQNNGVVDDSQLPKDRFSAERLKGVDSTLKIQPAKLEDSAVYLCASSLRAGAVTDTQYFGPGTRLTVL.

This chain uses TRBV13 with TRBJ1-4; a weak D match, TRBD1 (6 bases). The V and J ends lost 5 bases and 3 bases respectively, with 13 bases between them. Germline-derived CDR1 and CDR2 are PRHDT and FYEKMQ (reference sequence). This CDR3 is 15 amino acids long. CDR3 DNA sequence: TGTGCCAGCAGCCCTCGTGGACAGCCTAATGAAAAACTGTTTTTT. It encodes CASSPRGQPNEKLFF.